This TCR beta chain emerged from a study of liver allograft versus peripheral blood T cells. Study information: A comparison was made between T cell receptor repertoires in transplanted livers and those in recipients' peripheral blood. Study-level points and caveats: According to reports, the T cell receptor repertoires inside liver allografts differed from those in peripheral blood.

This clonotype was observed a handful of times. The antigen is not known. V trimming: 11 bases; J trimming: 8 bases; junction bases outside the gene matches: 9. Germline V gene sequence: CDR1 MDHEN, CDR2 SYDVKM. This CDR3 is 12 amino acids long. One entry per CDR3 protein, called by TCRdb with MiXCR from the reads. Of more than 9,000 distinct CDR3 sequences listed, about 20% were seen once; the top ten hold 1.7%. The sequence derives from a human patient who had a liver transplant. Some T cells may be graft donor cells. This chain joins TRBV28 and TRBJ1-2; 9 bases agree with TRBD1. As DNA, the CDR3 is TGTGCCGGGGGGACAGGGAGAGGCGGCTACACCTTC. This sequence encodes CAGGTGRGGYTF.